The rows below give T cell receptor beta chains drawn from one sample of a study of persistence of HIV-infected CD4 T cells. These TCRs are of unknown antigen specificity. Repertoires were generated with immunoSEQ multiplex PCR, while TCRdb's copy carries only in-frame clones and drops some. The sample carries 6,500 to 8,500 clones, 61% recorded once. The sample consisted of CD4+ T cells sorted from PBMCs after roughly 19-hour stimulation, taken from a patient who received antiretroviral therapy. The receptors stem from an adult man with HIV who was CMV-seropositive. The CDR3 runs from the conserved cysteine through the conserved F or W. A D gene is named only where the DNA matches it firmly. A clone size is listed for some rows: how often the clone was seen (once, few, many), or a class if it is expanded.

CDR3aa | CDR3nt | j_gene | abundance | d_gene | v_gene
CASSQDRGRDWVGEQFF | TGTGCCAGCAGCCAAGATCGCGGCAGGGACTGGGTGGGTGAGCAGTTCTTC | TRBJ2-1 | medium-sized | - | TRBV3-1/TRBV3-2
CASSDLAGGTNEQYF | TGTGCCAGCAGTGACCTAGCGGGAGGGACCAACGAGCAGTACTTC | TRBJ2-7 | - | TRBD2 | TRBV2
CASSEGALSGGNTIYF | TGTGCCAGCAGTGAGGGGGCCCTCTCGGGTGGAAACACCATATATTTT | TRBJ1-3 | - | - | TRBV6-1
CASSLTEGARTGELFF | TGTGCCAGCAGTTTGACGGAGGGGGCAAGGACCGGGGAGCTGTTTTTT | TRBJ2-2 | once | - | TRBV2
CASSEPRGANVLTF | TGTGCCAGCAGTGAACCCCGAGGGGCCAACGTCCTGACTTTC | TRBJ2-6 | - | - | TRBV6-1
CASSSGTSGRAETQYF | TGCGCCAGCAGCTCAGGGACTAGCGGGAGGGCGGAGACCCAGTACTTC | TRBJ2-5 | - | TRBD2 | TRBV5-1
CASSVARGETQYF | TGTGCCAGCAGCGTAGCGAGGGGCGAGACCCAGTACTTC | TRBJ2-5 | - | - | TRBV9
CASSQDGGGGVAYNEQFF | TGTGCCAGCAGCCAAGATGGTGGTGGGGGAGTCGCCTACAATGAGCAGTTCTTC | TRBJ2-1 | - | - | TRBV3-1/TRBV3-2
CASYTGVGGYTF | TGTGCCAGCTATACAGGGGTTGGGGGCTACACCTTC | TRBJ1-2 | - | TRBD1 | TRBV5-6
CASFRGGQGVYEQYF | TGTGCCAGCTTTCGAGGGGGACAGGGGGTATACGAGCAGTACTTC | TRBJ2-7 | few | TRBD1 | TRBV6-5
CASSAERHTEAFF | TGTGCCAGCAGTGCCGAAAGACACACTGAAGCTTTCTTT | TRBJ1-1 | - | - | TRBV6-4
CASSRTGENTEAFF | TGTGCCAGCAGCCGGACAGGGGAGAACACTGAAGCTTTCTTT | TRBJ1-1 | - | TRBD1 | TRBV7-8
CASSNPGQTQHF | TGTGCCAGCAGTAACCCGGGACAAACCCAGCATTTT | TRBJ1-5 | few | - | TRBV6-5
CASSPGDRGRDWGSTQYF | TGTGCCAGCAGCCCGGGGGACAGGGGGCGCGACTGGGGTAGTACGCAGTATTTT | TRBJ2-3 | few | TRBD1 | TRBV3-1/TRBV3-2
CASRTPRQGYNSPLHF | TGTGCCAGTCGAACCCCAAGACAGGGGTATAATTCACCCCTCCACTTT | TRBJ1-6 | - | TRBD1 | TRBV19
CASRRTGVIDVLTF | TGTGCCAGCCGGAGGACAGGGGTCATCGACGTCCTGACTTTC | TRBJ2-6 | - | TRBD1 | TRBV27
CASSPGGRGVSNNEQFF | TGTGCCAGCAGCCCCGGGGGGAGGGGCGTTTCAAACAATGAGCAGTTCTTC | TRBJ2-1 | - | TRBD2 | TRBV11-3
CASGNSGANVLTF | TGCGCCAGCGGGAACTCTGGGGCCAACGTCCTGACTTTC | TRBJ2-6 | - | - | TRBV4-1
CAWKSGNQPQHF | TGTGCCTGGAAATCGGGGAATCAGCCCCAGCATTTT | TRBJ1-5 | - | - | TRBV30
CASSQGVGNQPQHF | TGTGCCAGCAGCCAAGGGGTGGGAAATCAGCCCCAGCATTTT | TRBJ1-5 | once | - | TRBV3-1/TRBV3-2
CASSLVASNYGYTF | TGTGCCAGCAGCTTAGTTGCATCCAACTATGGCTACACCTTC | TRBJ1-2 | - | - | TRBV7-9
CASSEPRQGVTGELFF | TGTGCCAGCAGTGAACCACGACAGGGAGTCACCGGGGAGCTGTTTTTT | TRBJ2-2 | - | TRBD1 | TRBV27
CASILSTGGNEKLFF | TGTGCCAGCATCCTCTCGACAGGGGGTAATGAAAAACTGTTTTTT | TRBJ1-4 | - | TRBD1 | TRBV6-5
CASSLSRTEANEQFF | TGCGCCAGCAGCTTGTCCAGGACGGAGGCCAATGAGCAGTTCTTC | TRBJ2-1 | - | - | TRBV5-1
CASSYSQGANYGYTF | TGTGCCAGCAGTTACTCACAGGGAGCTAACTATGGCTACACCTTC | TRBJ1-2 | once | - | TRBV6-5
CASSIDLQAGGNYGYTF | TGTGCCAGTAGTATAGATCTTCAGGCAGGGGGCAACTATGGCTACACCTTC | TRBJ1-2 | - | TRBD1 | TRBV19
CASSSGGRNTEAFF | TGTGCCAGCAGCTCCGGTGGGCGCAACACTGAAGCTTTCTTT | TRBJ1-1 | medium-sized | - | TRBV11-1
CASRQSTEAFF | TGTGCCAGTCGACAGAGCACTGAAGCTTTCTTT | TRBJ1-1 | few | - | TRBV19
CASSRTESNQPQHF | TGTGCCAGCAGCCGGACGGAGAGCAATCAGCCCCAGCATTTT | TRBJ1-5 | - | - | TRBV5-6
CSGGAGPNTGELFF | TGCAGCGGTGGCGCGGGCCCGAATACCGGGGAGCTGTTTTTT | TRBJ2-2 | - | - | TRBV29-1
CATRLAESYEQYF | TGTGCCACCCGACTAGCGGAGTCTTACGAGCAGTACTTC | TRBJ2-7 | - | TRBD2 | TRBV27
CASRISWGTSDTIYF | TGTGCCAGTAGGATTTCGTGGGGGACGTCAGACACCATATATTTT | TRBJ1-3 | - | - | TRBV19
CASSQAAQNDWSYNEQFF | TGCGCCAGCAGCCAAGCGGCCCAAAATGATTGGTCCTACAATGAGCAGTTCTTC | TRBJ2-1 | - | - | TRBV4-3
CASSLGQSTDTQYF | TGCGCCAGCAGCTTGGGACAGAGCACAGATACGCAGTATTTT | TRBJ2-3 | - | - | TRBV5-1
CASSPVGGRRQTDTQYF | TGTGCCAGCAGTCCGGTAGGGGGGCGCAGACAGACAGATACGCAGTATTTT | TRBJ2-3 | - | - | TRBV2
CASSLRQAANTEAFF | TGCGCCAGCAGCTTACGTCAGGCGGCGAACACTGAAGCTTTCTTT | TRBJ1-1 | - | - | TRBV5-1
CASSSGAGANVLTF | TGTGCCAGCAGTTCAGGGGCTGGGGCCAACGTCCTGACTTTC | TRBJ2-6 | - | - | TRBV6-5
CASSQEYRVNTEAFF | TGCGCCAGCAGCCAGGAGTACAGGGTGAACACTGAAGCTTTCTTT | TRBJ1-1 | - | - | TRBV4-1
CASSSRGGGFQETQYF | TGTGCCAGCAGCTCCCGGGGCGGGGGGTTCCAAGAGACCCAGTACTTC | TRBJ2-5 | - | TRBD2 | TRBV5-4
CASSETRAGTEAFF | TGTGCCAGCTCAGAGACACGGGCGGGCACTGAAGCTTTCTTT | TRBJ1-1 | - | - | TRBV18
CASSMVRGTDTQYF | TGTGCCAGTAGTATGGTCCGGGGCACAGATACGCAGTATTTT | TRBJ2-3 | - | - | TRBV19
CASSFGFGGTTDTQYF | TGCGCCAGCAGCTTTGGTTTCGGGGGGACGACAGATACGCAGTATTTT | TRBJ2-3 | once | TRBD2 | TRBV5-1
CASSIDHSSSKNIQYF | TGTGCCAGTAGTATAGATCATAGTTCAAGCAAAAACATTCAGTACTTC | TRBJ2-4 | - | - | TRBV19
CSVGGTSGASYEQYF | TGCAGCGTCGGAGGGACTAGCGGGGCGTCCTACGAGCAGTACTTC | TRBJ2-7 | once | TRBD2 | TRBV29-1
CASSPQGADTEAFF | TGTGCCAGCAGCCCACAGGGGGCGGACACTGAAGCTTTCTTT | TRBJ1-1 | few | TRBD1 | TRBV6-5
CASSFSTGELFF | TGTGCCAGCAGTTTCTCTACCGGGGAGCTGTTTTTT | TRBJ2-2 | medium-sized | - | TRBV27
CASSHLRGPGYTF | TGTGCCAGCAGTCATCTCAGGGGACCTGGCTACACCTTC | TRBJ1-2 | - | - | TRBV5-8
CASSSWINTIYF | TGTGCCAGCAGTTCATGGATAAACACCATATATTTT | TRBJ1-3 | - | - | TRBV6-2/TRBV6-3
CASSRNTGFGETQYF | TGTGCCAGCAGCCGGAACACTGGGTTCGGCGAGACCCAGTACTTC | TRBJ2-5 | - | - | TRBV14
CASSILHNTEAFF | TGTGCCAGTAGTATTCTACACAACACTGAAGCTTTCTTT | TRBJ1-1 | few | - | TRBV19